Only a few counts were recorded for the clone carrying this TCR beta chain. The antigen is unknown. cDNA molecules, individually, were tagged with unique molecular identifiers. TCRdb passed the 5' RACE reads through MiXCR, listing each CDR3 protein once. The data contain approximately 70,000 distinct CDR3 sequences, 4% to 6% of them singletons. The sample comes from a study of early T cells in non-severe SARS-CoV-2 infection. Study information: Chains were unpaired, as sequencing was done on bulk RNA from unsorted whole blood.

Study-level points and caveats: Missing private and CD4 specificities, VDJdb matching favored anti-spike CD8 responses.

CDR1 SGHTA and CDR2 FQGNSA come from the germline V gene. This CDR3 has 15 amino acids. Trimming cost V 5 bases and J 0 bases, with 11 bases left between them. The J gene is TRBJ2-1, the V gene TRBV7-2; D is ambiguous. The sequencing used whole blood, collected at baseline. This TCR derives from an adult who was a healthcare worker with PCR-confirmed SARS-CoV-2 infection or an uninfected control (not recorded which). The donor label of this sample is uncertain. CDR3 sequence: CASSPITTSYNEQFF. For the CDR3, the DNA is TGTGCCAGCAGCCCCATAACCACCTCCTACAATGAGCAGTTCTTC.